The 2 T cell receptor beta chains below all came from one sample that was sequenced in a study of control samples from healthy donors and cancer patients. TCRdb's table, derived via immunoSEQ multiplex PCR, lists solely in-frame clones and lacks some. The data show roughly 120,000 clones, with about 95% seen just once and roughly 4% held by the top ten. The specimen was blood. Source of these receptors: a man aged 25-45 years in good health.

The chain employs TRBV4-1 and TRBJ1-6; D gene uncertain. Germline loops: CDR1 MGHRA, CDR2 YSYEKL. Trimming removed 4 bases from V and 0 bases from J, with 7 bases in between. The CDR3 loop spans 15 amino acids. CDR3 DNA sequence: TGCGCCAGCAGCCTTGAATTCTCCTATAATTCACCCCTCCACTTT. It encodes CASSLEFSYNSPLHF.

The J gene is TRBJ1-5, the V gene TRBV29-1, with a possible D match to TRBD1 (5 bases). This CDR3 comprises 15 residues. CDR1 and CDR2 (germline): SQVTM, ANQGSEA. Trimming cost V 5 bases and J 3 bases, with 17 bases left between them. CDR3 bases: TGCAGCGTTACTATTACTGCCGGGGCCAATCAGCCCCAGCATTTT. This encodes CSVTITAGANQPQHF.